What follows are 27 T cell receptor beta chains derived from one specimen sequenced in a study of shared clonotypes between healthy human individuals. Profiled with immunoSEQ multiplex PCR; TCRdb holds only in-frame clones, not every one. The table records hundreds of thousands of clones, around three quarters of them present only once. The sequencing input was PBMCs. The receptors originated from a woman between 35 and 50 years old in good health. Some clones in this sample may be carry-over from other donors' samples.

J is TRBJ1-2 and V is TRBV9; no firm D call. CDR1 is SGDLS and CDR2 is YYNGEE in the germline V gene. V lost 0 bases and J 3 bases, leaving 12 bases between the germline ends. This CDR3 has 15 residues. CDR3 loop: CASSVAVGGDYGYTF. DNA for the CDR3: TGTGCCAGCAGCGTAGCTGTCGGAGGCGACTATGGCTACACCTTC.

The chain combines TRBV7-2 with TRBJ1-1; D remains ambiguous. Trimming stripped 2 bases from V and 0 bases from J, with 10 bases between. Germline V gene lookup returns CDR1 SGHTA and CDR2 FQGNSA. The CDR3 has 15 residues. The CDR3 nucleotides are TGTGCCAGCAGCTTAAGGCGGAGCATGAACACTGAAGCTTTCTTT. As protein: CASSLRRSMNTEAFF.

J is TRBJ2-1 and V is TRBV9; 7 nucleotides agree with TRBD1. The CDR3 extends over 14 amino acids. The V gene end was trimmed by 0 bases and the J gene end by 9 bases; junction bases not matched to a gene: 6. Germline V gene data show CDR1 as SGDLS and CDR2 as YYNGEE. The chain's CDR3 is CASSVAIGGGEQFF. The CDR3 nucleotides are TGTGCCAGCAGCGTAGCGATAGGGGGCGGTGAGCAGTTCTTC. Using reference TRBV9 and TRBJ2-1 for the parts outside the CDR3, the full variable domain is DSGVTQTPKHLITATGQRVTLRCSPRSGDLSVYWYQQSLDQGLQFLIQYYNGEERAKGNILERFSAQQFPDLHSELNLSSLELGDSALYFCASSVAIGGGEQFFGPGTRLTVL.

CDR3 region: CASSDRPAGVGQETQYF. The CDR3 DNA reads TGTGCCAGCAGTGACCGGCCAGCGGGAGTGGGGCAAGAGACCCAGTACTTC. The chain recombines TRBV6-1 with TRBJ2-5, with 8 bases fitting TRBD2. This CDR3 is 17 amino acids long. V lost 3 bases and J lost 2; bases outside the gene matches: 11. From germline, CDR1 is MNHNS and CDR2 SASEGT.

The chain combines TRBV27 with TRBJ1-5; D unclear. This CDR3 has 15 amino acids. The ends were cut back, 7 bases at V and 0 bases at J, with 13 bases in the middle. Germline values: CDR1 MNHEY, CDR2 SMNVEV (reference sequence). In DNA, the CDR3 is TGTGCCAGCAAGGAATGGGGTCTTAGCAATCAGCCCCAGCATTTT. Protein: CASKEWGLSNQPQHF.

This clone has more than one count but fewer than ten. This chain joins TRBV7-2 and TRBJ2-7; D may correspond to TRBD1 or TRBD2 (5 bases each). With 5 bases removed from V and 3 bases from J, the gap between germline ends came to 14 bases. This CDR3 region has 14 residues. Germline CDR1 is SGHTA and CDR2 is FQGNSA. The CDR3 here is CASSTPGASYEQYF. CDR3 nucleotide sequence: TGTGCCAGCAGCACCCCCGGGGCCAGCTACGAGCAGTACTTC.

This chain joins TRBV2 and TRBJ2-5, with 12 bases aligning to TRBD2. In germline, CDR1 is SNHLY, CDR2 FYNNEI. CDR3 size: 14 residues. With 6 bases clipped from V and 2 bases from J, the junction kept 1 base outside the gene matches. The CDR3, as DNA: TGTGCCAGCAGAGGGACTAGCGGGCAAGAGACCCAGTACTTC. Protein product: CASRGTSGQETQYF.

The sample holds one count of this clone. The rearrangement links TRBV7-2 to TRBJ2-1; 8 bases map to TRBD2. Per germline, CDR1 SGHTA and CDR2 FQGNSA. Trimming cost V 3 bases and J 0 bases; bases outside gene matches: 4. There are 16 residues in the CDR3. The CDR3 nucleotides are TGTGCCAGCAGCTTTTATGGGACTAGCTCCTACAATGAGCAGTTCTTC. Translated: CASSFYGTSSYNEQFF.

The CDR3 region has the DNA TGTGCCAGCAGCCAGGGGCCGGGAGGGGAGACCCAGTACTTC. Its protein product is CASSQGPGGETQYF. The chain recombines TRBV7-2 with TRBJ2-5; 8 nucleotides agree with TRBD2. The ends lost 5 bases at V and 5 bases at J; junction bases unmatched: 7. Looked up from germline, CDR1 is SGHTA and CDR2 is FQGNSA. The CDR3 totals 14 residues. The full variable domain, in which reference TRBV7-2 and TRBJ2-5 provide the parts outside the CDR3, is GAGVSQSPSNKVTEKGKDVELRCDPISGHTALYWYRQSLGQGLEFLIYFQGNSAPDKSGLPSDRFSAERTGGSVSTLTIQRTQQEDSAVYLCASSQGPGGETQYFGPGTRLLVL.

Of note for this clone: A read error is possible here, since a much larger clone lies one base away. This sample also contains other DNA sequences that code for the same CDR3. The rearrangement uses TRBV5-8 and TRBJ1-1, with D maybe TRBD1 (5 bases). The CDR3 covers 14 residues. Germline loops: CDR1 SGHTS, CDR2 YDEGEE. V gave up 0 bases and J gave up 2 bases, with 8 bases separating them. The CDR3 is CASSLGGVNTEAFF. The CDR3 DNA is TGTGCCAGCAGCTTGGGGGGGGTAAACACTGAAGCTTTCTTT.

With regard to this clone: The junction shows a germline mismatch at one end, possibly a read error. The chain has TRBV7-7 and TRBJ2-1, with 11 bases that match TRBD2. The CDR3 consists of 18 residues. The V gene's germline CDR1 is SSHAT and CDR2 FNYEAQ (reference sequence). The CDR3 DNA follows: TGTGCTAGCAGCTTAGGCCCCCCCACTAGCGGGAGTGGGAATGAGCAGTTCTTC. This gives the protein CASSLGPPTSGSGNEQFF.

CDR3 protein: CASSVEMQDTEAFF. The CDR3 DNA follows: TGTGCCAGCAGCGTAGAGATGCAGGACACTGAAGCTTTCTTT. This chain connects TRBV9 to TRBJ1-1; D ambiguous. V shed 0 bases and J shed 3 bases, with 9 bases lying between them. Germline V gene lookup returns CDR1 SGDLS and CDR2 YYNGEE. This CDR3 spans 14 amino acids.

V gene TRBV5-6 combines with J gene TRBJ1-2; TRBD1 might be the D (6 bases). The CDR3 is 14 residues long. V shed 7 bases and J shed 3 bases, with 16 bases lying between them. Per germline, CDR1 SGHDT and CDR2 YYEEEE. The CDR3: CASEVDQGYYGYTF. The CDR3 DNA is TGTGCCAGCGAAGTAGACCAGGGGTACTATGGCTACACCTTC.

This chain links TRBV4-1 with TRBJ1-5; no definite D call. Trimming pared 4 bases from V and 4 bases from J, leaving 11 bases between. The CDR3 has 14 residues. Per germline, CDR1 MGHRA and CDR2 YSYEKL. CDR3 protein: CASSPRVVNQPQHF. The CDR3, as DNA: TGCGCCAGCAGCCCTCGGGTCGTTAATCAGCCCCAGCATTTT.

On this clone itself: Other nucleotide sequences from this sample produce the same CDR3. The chain is built from TRBV28 and TRBJ2-7; D is possibly TRBD1 (5 bases). The V end lost 2 bases, the J end lost 3 bases, and 5 bases lay between the germline ends. This CDR3 contains 12 residues. Germline loops: CDR1 MDHEN, CDR2 SYDVKM. The DNA of the CDR3 is TGTGCCAGCAGTTTACAGGGCTACGAGCAGTACTTC. Translation gives CASSLQGYEQYF. Together with reference TRBV28 and TRBJ2-7, the CDR3 gives the full variable domain: DVKVTQSSRYLVKRTGEKVFLECVQDMDHENMFWYRQDPGLGLRLIYFSYDVKMKEKGDIPEGYSVSREKKERFSLILESASTNQTSMYLCASSLQGYEQYFGPGTRLTVT.

Concerning this clone: A single base is all that separates this from a far larger clone, so a read error is likely. This CDR3 is also generated by other DNA sequences in the sample. The chain links TRBV30 to TRBJ2-5, with TRBD2 matching over 7 bases. CDR1 and CDR2 (germline): GTSNPN, SVGIG (reference sequence). The length of the CDR3 is 13 residues. The CDR3 DNA follows: TGTGCTTGGAGTGCGCCAGCGGGGGAGACCCAGTACTTC. This sequence encodes CAWSAPAGETQYF.

The V gene is TRBV4-3, the J gene TRBJ2-2; 9 bases fit TRBD1. V lost 3 bases to trimming and J lost 4 bases; unmatched junction nucleotides: 6. The CDR3 length is 16 residues. Germline V gives CDR1 LGHNA, CDR2 YSLEER. Here the CDR3 DNA reads TGCGCCAGCAGCCAGGCTGGGACAGGGTTCACCGGGGAGCTGTTTTTT. As protein: CASSQAGTGFTGELFF.

The gene calls are TRBV30 and TRBJ1-5; D remains unclear. This CDR3 comprises 13 residues. Germline lookup yields CDR1 GTSNPN and CDR2 SVGIG (reference sequence). V was trimmed by 2 bases and J by 8 bases, leaving 13 bases between them. The CDR3 sequence: CAWSPSAWEPQHF. The CDR3 DNA is TGTGCCTGGAGTCCCTCGGCCTGGGAGCCCCAGCATTTT.

This clone was observed a handful of times. This chain links TRBV28 with TRBJ1-1; unclear D gene. The CDR3 totals 11 residues. CDR1 MDHEN and CDR2 SYDVKM come from the germline V gene. V lost 5 bases and J 4 bases, leaving 5 bases between the germline ends. The CDR3 protein is CASSTSTEAFF. The CDR3 region has the DNA TGTGCCAGCAGTACTAGCACTGAAGCTTTCTTT.

This chain uses TRBV18 with TRBJ2-7; 7 bases are shared with TRBD2. This CDR3 is 13 amino acids long. The V segment lost 3 bases and the J segment 5 bases; nucleotides outside the gene matches: 4. Germline V lookup: CDR1 KGHSH, CDR2 LQKENI. The CDR3 nucleotides read TGTGCCAGCTCACCTGCGGGAGTGGACGAGCAGTACTTC. Amino acids: CASSPAGVDEQYF.

This clone has a handful of counts. The chain combines TRBV6-8 with TRBJ2-1, with D possibly TRBD2 on 5 matching bases. Trimming pared 6 bases from V and 3 bases from J, leaving 12 bases between. The length of the CDR3 is 14 residues. Germline V gives CDR1 MNHGY, CDR2 SAAAGT. CDR3: CASSGVPHYNEQFF. CDR3 DNA sequence: TGTGCCAGCAGCGGGGTTCCTCACTACAATGAGCAGTTCTTC.

The chain combines TRBV4-3 with TRBJ2-2; D is possibly TRBD1 (6 bases). The V end was cut by 4 bases, the J end by 0 bases, with 12 bases between. CDR3 length: 16 amino acids. Germline CDR1 is LGHNA and CDR2 is YSLEER. CDR3: CASSRMTGTNTGELFF. CDR3 coding DNA: TGCGCCAGCAGCCGTATGACAGGAACGAACACCGGGGAGCTGTTTTTT.

Points on this clone: Relative to the germline gene, one junction end is altered; a read error may explain this. The gene calls are TRBV9 and TRBJ2-2; D gene unclear. CDR1 and CDR2 from the germline V gene are SGDLS and YYNGEE. CDR3 length: 14 amino acids. CDR3 DNA sequence: TGTGCCAGCGGCGTAGATGCGTACACCGGGGAGCTGTTTTTT. Its translation: CASGVDAYTGELFF.

The rearrangement uses TRBV4-1 and TRBJ2-2; no firm D call. V was shortened by 4 bases and J by 8 bases, with 8 bases between the two germline ends. Germline V gene lookup returns CDR1 MGHRA and CDR2 YSYEKL. This CDR3 is built from 12 residues. CDR3 nucleotide sequence: TGCGCCAGCAGCCCTCCTTGGGGGGAGCTGTTTTTT. Its protein product is CASSPPWGELFF.

This chain joins TRBV6-6 and TRBJ2-3; 13 bases are shared with TRBD2. Per germline, CDR1 MNHNY and CDR2 SVGAGI (reference sequence). The CDR3 is 15 amino acids. For the CDR3, the DNA is TGTCCCCCTCCTTCCGGGACTAGCGGGATAGATACGCAGTATTTT. Amino acid sequence: CPPPSGTSGIDTQYF.

The chain employs TRBV4-1 and TRBJ1-3; D call uncertain. The CDR3 sequence is 15 residues long. Trimming took off 3 bases at V and 1 base at J, with 10 bases between the two ends. From germline, CDR1 is MGHRA and CDR2 YSYEKL. The chain's CDR3 is CASSHPPGSGNTIYF. CDR3 DNA: TGCGCCAGCAGCCACCCCCCCGGTTCTGGAAACACCATATATTTT.

A note on this clone: This likely traces to a read error, being one base from a far larger clone. The same CDR3 arises from other DNA sequences in this sample as well. This chain uses TRBV4-3 with TRBJ2-3, with D possibly matching TRBD2 (6 bases). CDR1 LGHNA and CDR2 YSLEER come from the germline V gene. The CDR3 is 16 residues long. V lost 1 base to trimming and J lost 4 bases, with 15 bases between them. CDR3 DNA: TGCGCCAGCAGCCAAGTGGGAGGTAGCGCGGCAGATACGCAGTATTTT. Residues: CASSQVGGSAADTQYF.